This entry lists 25 T cell receptor beta chains sequenced from one sample in a study of T cell responses to AZD1222 COVID-19 vaccine. Assay: immunoSEQ multiplex PCR; the TCRdb copy retains only in-frame clones and omits some. The sample holds some 200,000 clones, roughly 92% seen once. This material consisted of peripheral blood, taken 28 days after the second AZD1222 dose. These receptors were collected from an adult who received the AZD1222 COVID-19 vaccine.

The V call is TRBV18, the J call TRBJ2-7; no reliable D call. The CDR3 totals 13 residues. With 0 bases removed from V and 3 bases from J, the gap between germline ends came to 6 bases. The V gene's germline CDR1 is KGHSH and CDR2 LQKENI. The CDR3 region is CASSPPGNYEQYF. CDR3 DNA: TGTGCCAGCTCACCACCGGGGAACTACGAGCAGTACTTC.

The V gene is TRBV5-1, the J gene TRBJ1-2; 9 bases map to TRBD1. This CDR3 spans 13 amino acids. Trimming cost V 3 bases and J 8 bases; bases outside gene matches: 5. CDR1 and CDR2 from the germline V gene are SGHRS and YFSETQ. This CDR3 reads CASSWDRVEGYTF. The CDR3 nucleotides read TGCGCCAGCAGCTGGGACAGGGTAGAAGGCTACACCTTC.

This clone was picked up one time. V usage is TRBV6-2 or TRBV6-3 and J usage is TRBJ1-5; no clear D gene. Germline assignment: CDR1 MNHEY and CDR2 SVGEGT. This CDR3 spans 14 amino acids. The V and J ends lost 4 bases and 3 bases respectively, with 10 bases between them. This CDR3 reads CASSFYGFNQPQHF. The CDR3, as DNA: TGTGCCAGCAGTTTCTATGGGTTCAATCAGCCCCAGCATTTT.

The CDR3 spells CAWSMGLDTDTQYF. The CDR3 nucleotides read TGTGCCTGGAGTATGGGCCTGGACACAGATACGCAGTATTTT. The chain employs TRBV30 and TRBJ2-3; D uncertain. The CDR3 totals 14 residues. Deletions cut 2 bases from V and 2 bases from J, with 11 bases between. The germline V gene encodes CDR1 GTSNPN and CDR2 SVGIG (reference sequence). Full variable domain (missing parts from reference TRBV30 and TRBJ2-3): SQTIHQWPATLVQPVGSPLSLECTVEGTSNPNLYWYRQAAGRGLQLLFYSVGIGQISSEVPQNLSASRPQDRQFILSSKKLLLSDSGFYLCAWSMGLDTDTQYFGPGTRLTVL.

The chain combines TRBV11-3 with TRBJ1-2; maybe TRBD1 (6 bases). The germline V gene encodes CDR1 SGHNT and CDR2 YENEEA. Trimming removed 5 bases from V and 1 base from J, with 14 bases in between. The CDR3 runs 15 residues. The CDR3 loop reads CASSPRQAGNYGYTF. CDR3 in DNA: TGTGCCAGCAGCCCCCGACAGGCCGGTAACTATGGCTACACCTTC.

V usage is TRBV19 and J usage is TRBJ2-1; 10 positions agree with TRBD2. The CDR3 is 18 residues long. The V gene end was trimmed by 3 bases and the J gene end by 7 bases; junction bases not matched to a gene: 15. Looked up from germline, CDR1 is LNHDA and CDR2 is SQIVND (reference sequence). CDR3 region: CASSIWGRASGSSNEQFF. The CDR3, as DNA: TGTGCCAGTAGTATCTGGGGACGGGCTAGCGGGAGTTCGAATGAGCAGTTCTTC.

This clone was seen just once. The chain uses TRBV7-2 and TRBJ2-1, with 8 bases lining up with TRBD1. This CDR3 spans 17 amino acids. Unmatched junction bases numbered 13, after V lost 5 bases and J lost 4 bases. Germline-derived CDR1 and CDR2 are SGHTA and FQGNSA. CDR3 nucleotides: TGTGCCAGCAGCGGTCGATCCGGGACAGGCCTATACAATGAGCAGTTCTTC. Amino acid sequence: CASSGRSGTGLYNEQFF.

The V gene is TRBV7-9, the J gene TRBJ2-2; D not resolved. Germline CDR1 is SEHNR and CDR2 is FQNEAQ (reference sequence). CDR3 length equals 16 residues. Trimming shortened V by 5 bases and J by 4 bases, and 17 bases separated the two germline ends. Here the CDR3 reads CASSHTRQTSTGELFF. In DNA, the CDR3 is TGTGCCAGCAGCCATACAAGGCAAACGAGCACCGGGGAGCTGTTTTTT. Based on the CDR3 plus reference TRBV7-9 and TRBJ2-2, the full variable domain is DTGVSQNPRHKITKRGQNVTFRCDPISEHNRLYWYRQTLGQGPEFLTYFQNEAQLEKSRLLSDRFSAERPKGSFSTLEIQRTEQGDSAMYLCASSHTRQTSTGELFFGEGSRLTVL.

This rearrangement joins TRBV7-9 to TRBJ2-2; D remains ambiguous. This CDR3 region has 16 residues. Per germline, CDR1 SEHNR and CDR2 FQNEAQ (reference sequence). Trimming cost V 6 bases and J 4 bases, with 18 bases left between them. For the CDR3, the DNA is TGTGCCAGCAGGCCGTCACCACCCGAGACCACCGGGGAGCTGTTTTTT. Its protein is CASRPSPPETTGELFF.

This chain connects TRBV6-2 or TRBV6-3 to TRBJ2-1, with 14 bases lining up with TRBD2. The CDR3 extends over 15 amino acids. CDR1 MNHEY and CDR2 SVGEGT come from the germline V gene. The V segment lost 6 bases and the J segment 12 bases; nucleotides outside the gene matches: 10. The CDR3 reads CASSPRTSGRLGQFF. For the CDR3, the DNA is TGTGCCAGCAGCCCTCGGACTAGCGGGAGGCTCGGGCAGTTCTTC.

The DNA of the CDR3 is TGTGCCAGCAGCCCCACCGGGAGGCTCTCCTACAATGAGCAGTTCTTC. This gives the protein CASSPTGRLSYNEQFF. The chain combines TRBV3-1 (or the pseudogene TRBV3-2) with TRBJ2-1, with 7 positions matching TRBD2. The CDR3 has 16 amino acids. The V and J ends lost 4 bases and 0 bases, in that order; junction bases with no gene match: 6. CDR1 and CDR2 (germline): LGHDT, YNNKEL (reference sequence).

The chain couples TRBV6-6 to TRBJ1-1; the match to TRBD1 covers 8 bases. Germline V gene sequence: CDR1 MNHNY, CDR2 SVGAGI (reference sequence). With V trimmed by 6 bases and J by 6 bases, 9 bases remained unmatched. This CDR3 region has 14 residues. The DNA for the CDR3 is TGTGCCAGCAGGCCCCCTTCAGGGGGCTCTGAAGCTTTCTTT. This translates into CASRPPSGGSEAFF.

This clone was counted between two and nine times. The rearrangement links TRBV6-2 or TRBV6-3 to TRBJ2-1; D could derive from TRBD1 or TRBD2 (6 bases each). Trimming took 2 bases from V and 16 from J, leaving 15 bases between them. Per the germline V gene, CDR1 is MNHEY and CDR2 is SVGEGT. This CDR3 spans 12 amino acids. CDR3 amino acids: CASSYAVGGYFF. In DNA form, the CDR3 reads TGTGCCAGCAGTTACGCCGTCGGGGGCTATTTCTTC.

The V gene is TRBV19, the J gene TRBJ2-3; D call uncertain. V was shortened by 4 bases and J by 4 bases, with 6 bases between the two germline ends. CDR3 length: 12 residues. CDR1 LNHDA and CDR2 SQIVND come from the germline V gene (reference sequence). As DNA, the CDR3 is TGTGCCAGTAGTAGTAATGCAGATACGCAGTATTTT. Translating gives CASSSNADTQYF.

This CDR3 reads CASSLGVSPAEQFF. CDR3 in DNA: TGTGCCAGCAGCTTAGGAGTTAGCCCCGCTGAGCAGTTCTTC. The rearrangement links TRBV11-3 to TRBJ2-1, with D unclear. Trimming took off 1 base at V and 9 bases at J, with 13 bases between the two ends. Germline CDR1 and CDR2: SGHNT and YENEEA. The CDR3 runs 14 residues.

The rearrangement uses TRBV18 and TRBJ1-6, with TRBD1 identical over 9 bases. This CDR3 comprises 16 residues. V was clipped by 6 bases and J by 7 bases; unmatched bases: 10. CDR1 is KGHSH and CDR2 is LQKENI in the germline V gene. The CDR3 sequence: CASSPGTGTGNSPLHF. CDR3 coding DNA: TGTGCCAGCTCCCCAGGAACCGGGACAGGGAATTCACCCCTCCACTTT.

With respect to this clone: The identical CDR3 is also encoded by other nucleotide sequences in the sample. The chain employs TRBV24-1 and TRBJ1-1, with D possibly TRBD1 on 6 matching bases. V lost 4 bases and J 6 bases, leaving 11 bases between the germline ends. The CDR3 has 13 amino acids. The germline V gene has CDR1 KGHDR and CDR2 SFDVKD. The CDR3 nucleotides are TGTGCCACCAGTGACCCGGACAGAGCTGAAGCTTTCTTT. Encoded protein: CATSDPDRAEAFF.

This clone came up a few times. The chain links TRBV11-2 to TRBJ2-3, with 10 bases identical to TRBD2. There are 17 residues in the CDR3. V was clipped by 2 bases and J by 5 bases; unmatched bases: 10. Germline V CDR1 and CDR2: SGHAT, FQNNGV. In DNA, the CDR3 is TGTGCCAGCAGCTTAAGGGCTAGCGGGAGAGGTATAGATACGCAGTATTTT. Its protein product is CASSLRASGRGIDTQYF.

The rearrangement uses TRBV6-5 and TRBJ1-2; TRBD1 matches at 9 bases. In germline, CDR1 is MNHEY, CDR2 SVGAGI. J lost 8 bases, V lost 0 bases, and 7 bases had no gene match. The CDR3 consists of 15 residues. Written as DNA, the CDR3 is TGTGCCAGCAGTTACTCCACACAGGGGGCGGGCGGCTACACCTTC. Its protein product is CASSYSTQGAGGYTF.

The CDR3 DNA reads TGTGCCAGCAGTCGGAACATGGGACAGGGGATTGCGGAGACCCAGTACTTC. Its protein product is CASSRNMGQGIAETQYF. The genes are TRBV6-6 and TRBJ2-5; 10 nucleotides agree with TRBD1. CDR3 length: 17 residues. The V segment lost 5 bases and the J segment 5 bases; nucleotides outside the gene matches: 14. CDR1 MNHNY and CDR2 SVGAGI come from the germline V gene (reference sequence).

CDR3 in amino acids: CASRRTVATNEKLFF. In DNA, the CDR3 is TGTGCCAGCAGGCGGACGGTTGCAACTAATGAAAAACTGTTTTTT. The chain employs TRBV6-6 and TRBJ1-4; D ambiguous. The CDR3 covers 15 residues. The ends were cut back, 6 bases at V and 0 bases at J, with 11 bases in the middle. The germline gives CDR1 MNHNY, CDR2 SVGAGI (reference sequence).

The J gene is TRBJ2-7, the V gene TRBV28; maybe TRBD1 (5 bases). The ends were cut back, 7 bases at V and 5 bases at J, with 15 bases in the middle. Germline-derived CDR1 and CDR2 are MDHEN and SYDVKM. This CDR3 comprises 13 residues. The CDR3 reads CASTAGIVNEQYF. Here the CDR3 DNA reads TGTGCCAGCACTGCAGGGATTGTCAACGAGCAGTACTTC. The whole variable domain, filled in from reference TRBV28 and TRBJ2-7, reads DVKVTQSSRYLVKRTGEKVFLECVQDMDHENMFWYRQDPGLGLRLIYFSYDVKMKEKGDIPEGYSVSREKKERFSLILESASTNQTSMYLCASTAGIVNEQYFGPGTRLTVT.

The chain is built from TRBV5-1 and TRBJ1-5; TRBD1 aligns across 8 bases. Germline V gene sequence: CDR1 SGHRS, CDR2 YFSETQ. The CDR3 has 15 amino acids. J lost 3 bases, V lost 4 bases, and 6 bases had no gene match. The CDR3 nucleotides read TGCGCCAGCAGCGAGAGGACAGGGCCCAATCAGCCCCAGCATTTT. Translation: CASSERTGPNQPQHF. The whole variable domain, remainder taken from reference TRBV5-1 and TRBJ1-5, is KAGVTQTPRYLIKTRGQQVTLSCSPISGHRSVSWYQQTPGQGLQFLFEYFSETQRNKGNFPGRFSGRQFSNSRSEMNVSTLELGDSALYLCASSERTGPNQPQHFGDGTRLSIL.

This clone appeared once. The chain links TRBV11-3 to TRBJ2-7; D might be TRBD1 or TRBD2, each matching 5 bases. Germline CDR1 reads SGHNT; CDR2 reads YENEEA. CDR3 length equals 14 residues. The germline V and J ends were trimmed by 5 bases and 4 bases, with 15 bases remaining between them. Written as DNA, the CDR3 is TGTGCCAGCAGCCCTCCGGGGCGCAGATACGAGCAGTACTTC. It yields the protein CASSPPGRRYEQYF.

Comment on this clone: Other nucleotide sequences from this sample produce the same CDR3. The J gene is TRBJ2-1, the V gene TRBV5-1; D gene uncertain. The V end was cut by 1 base, the J end by 7 bases, with 6 bases between. This CDR3 contains 12 residues. In germline, CDR1 is SGHRS, CDR2 YFSETQ. CDR3: CASSLPKNEQFF. CDR3 DNA sequence: TGCGCCAGCAGCTTGCCCAAGAATGAGCAGTTCTTC.